The T cell receptor (beta chain) described here comes from a study of graft-versus-host responses after intestinal transplantation (dated by TCRdb to the early 2020s). General notes on the study: The transplants that recipients got were multivisceral, liver-intestinal, or isolated intestinal. Every recipient was given anti-thymocyte globulin induction, followed by approximately 3 years of maintenance tacrolimus and steroids. Graft-versus-host and host-versus-graft alloreactive T cell clones were tracked in the graft, circulation and bone marrow after intestinal transplantation using bulk TCR-beta CDR3 sequencing. To identify alloreactive clones, pre-transplant mixed lymphocyte reaction products were sequenced and compared with unstimulated pre-transplant donor and recipient T cells. Of the 20 to 30 intestinal transplant recipients enrolled in the cohort, one of whom was a retransplant, a few patients without pretransplant specimens were excluded. A peak of at least 4% donor T cells among recipient peripheral blood mononuclear cells was the definition used for donor T cell macrochimerism. Rather than going through the commercial service, samples from a few later patients were sequenced in-house on an Illumina MiSeq and processed with MiXCR. General conclusions and limits of the study: Early after transplant, peak levels of circulating GvH clones were found to be associated with declines in HvG clones. GvH clones turned up in recipient bone marrow, with some appearing earlier in ileal mucosa or blood, a pattern consistent with an intestinal mucosal origin. Conclusions were limited by the relatively low number and heterogeneity of intestinal transplant patients. In patients with donor T cell macrochimerism, the allografts had high GvH to HvG T cell clonal ratios.

Trimming takes 9 bases from V and 7 bases from J, and the germline ends sit 16 bases apart. From the cysteine through the phenylalanine, the CDR3 covers 13 amino acids. Of the read, only the CDR3 DNA is kept; its 39 bases are in frame from base 1. Based on the germline V gene (reference sequence), the CDR1 and CDR2 sequences are MNHEY and SMNVEV. With regard to this clone: No antigen is known for it. Base qualities are not provided; no much larger clone lies one nucleotide away.

Libraries were prepared through the immunoSEQ multiplex PCR assay. For most patients, genomic DNA was isolated with the Qiagen DNeasy Blood and Tissue Kit and sent frozen to Adaptive Biotechnologies for TCR sequencing. Adaptive Biotechnologies carried out high-throughput TCR-beta CDR3 sequencing of genomic DNA for most patients. The authors' pipeline ran thus. Adaptive's ImmunoSEQ software supplied the TCR sequencing data for 18 patients, while MiXCR and VDJtools were used to process a few other patients. To correct CD4 versus CD8 sorting errors, any sequence found in both subsets at a frequency ratio below 5:1 was removed. Because the origin of CDR3 nucleotide sequences shared between donor and recipient could not be assigned, those sequences were removed. To count as alloreactive, a clone needed at least 2-fold expansion over unstimulated cells and a minimum CFSE-low frequency of 0.002% (template counts) or 0.001% (read counts). Mappable clones were those detected in sequenced pre-transplant spleen, lymph node, or MLR CFSE-low populations of the donor or recipient. Cumulative frequency of alloreactive clones was calculated as a percentage of all sequences weighted by copy number. TCRdb limited this immuneACCESS table to in-frame rearrangements with V and J called. A share of clones is missing; checked studies link under half to unresolved V genes, and the rest is unexplained. The V and J calls and clone size are taken from that table; D and trimming were inferred from the DNA. This sample lists about 81,000 clones; around 90% were detected once. The ten largest clones represent less than 0.4% of the sample.

Interpreted using the paper, the time point label stands for: cells obtained before transplantation from donor or recipient. CD3+CD4+ and CD3+CD8+ populations were FACS-sorted from unstimulated pre-transplant donor and recipient cells taken from spleen or lymph nodes. This sequence uses TRBV27 and TRBJ2-1, and possibly TRBD2, on 6 matching bases. Sequenced material: unstimulated CD4+ T cells sorted from spleen or lymph node cells, taken before intestinal transplant. This TCR was sampled from a human donor who received an intestinal transplant. The DNA sequence follows: TGTGCCAGATGGGGAGGACCTAAGAATGAGCAGTTCTTC. It encodes CARWGGPKNEQFF.